This T cell receptor beta chain was identified during a study of T cell responses to AZD1222 COVID-19 vaccine. Findings of the study overall: At study baseline, merely five or six AZD1222 recipients were seropositive.

On this clone itself: Its antigen is unknown.

CDR1 is SGHTA and CDR2 is FQGNSA in the germline V gene. V lost 2 bases to trimming and J lost 2 bases, with 12 bases between them. This CDR3 is built from 15 residues. Measured with immunoSEQ multiplex PCR; TCRdb has only the in-frame clones, and not every one. Here the sample spans approximately 120,000 clones, roughly 89% being singletons. The specimen comprised peripheral blood, sampled on day 0 of AZD1222 vaccination. The TCR was taken from an adult in good health. This chain connects TRBV7-2 to TRBJ2-5; D possibly corresponds to TRBD2 (5 bases). The CDR3 nucleotides are TGTGCCAGCAGCTTAAGATCTCCGGGACAAGAGACCCAGTACTTC. This sequence encodes CASSLRSPGQETQYF.